A single sample gave rise to the 27 T cell receptor beta chains below, sequenced in a study of blood T cells in healthy people across ages. A second PCR of roughly 6 to 12 cycles used a sample-barcoded 5' primer and a J-beta primer mix. MiXCR, applied by TCRdb to the 5' RACE reads, yields one record per CDR3 protein. Of approximately 580,000 distinct CDR3 sequences listed, around 24% are singletons. The sample was also reused in another study, on T cells of mothers and their children.

Sequenced sample: blood. These receptors came from a boy aged 10-17 years in good health.

Comments on this clonotype: This may stem from a read error, because a much larger clone lies one nucleotide away. The rearrangement links TRBV29-1 to TRBJ2-5, with 9 bases matching TRBD1. This CDR3 spans 15 amino acids. Germline V gene data show CDR1 as SQVTM and CDR2 as ANQGSEA. CDR3 nucleotide sequence: TGCAGCGTCCAACGGACAGGGGCGGAAATAGGGACCCAGTGCTTC. The encoded protein is CSVQRTGAEIGTQCF.

This chain links TRBV5-5 with TRBJ1-2, with 7 bases identical to TRBD1. The V segment lost 4 bases and the J segment 3 bases; nucleotides outside the gene matches: 9. CDR1 SGHKS and CDR2 YYEKEE come from the germline V gene (reference sequence). The CDR3 length is 15 residues. This CDR3 is CASSPRAGTDYGYTF. The CDR3 region has the DNA TGTGCCAGCAGCCCACGCGCTGGGACAGACTATGGCTACACCTTC.

The chain recombines TRBV20-1 with TRBJ2-1; 11 bases line up with TRBD2. The length of the CDR3 is 15 residues. The germline V gene encodes CDR1 DFQATT and CDR2 SNEGSKA (reference sequence). V lost 5 bases and J lost 6; bases outside the gene matches: 9. The CDR3 DNA is TGCAGTGCTCTCTTAGCGGGAGGGCCCCGCAATGAGCAGTTCTTC. Translation: CSALLAGGPRNEQFF.

This clonotype was seen only once. A much larger clone differs from this one at a single base, so this may be a read error. The rearrangement joins TRBV20-1 to TRBJ2-1; no clear D gene. The CDR3 covers 12 residues. The germline V gene encodes CDR1 DFQATT and CDR2 SNEGSKA (reference sequence). The CDR3 reads CSARASYNGQFF. The DNA for the CDR3 is TGCAGTGCTAGAGCGTCTTACAATGGGCAGTTCTTC.

The chain is built from TRBV29-1 and TRBJ2-1; 7 bases line up with TRBD1. The CDR3 is made up of 12 amino acids. Germline loops: CDR1 SQVTM, CDR2 ANQGSEA. V was pared by 6 bases and J by 7 bases, with 6 bases of the junction left unmatched. The CDR3 DNA reads TGCAGCGTAGGGGGCAGTGTTAATGAGCAGTTCTTC. Protein sequence: CSVGGSVNEQFF.

The chain uses TRBV11-2 and TRBJ2-7; TRBD1 is a possible D gene (5 bases). The CDR3 is made up of 14 amino acids. Germline V CDR1 and CDR2: SGHAT, FQNNGV. V was trimmed by 8 bases and J by 0 bases, leaving 14 bases between them. The CDR3 spells CASWKGPLSYEQYF. For the CDR3, the DNA is TGTGCCAGCTGGAAGGGGCCGCTCTCCTACGAGCAGTACTTC.

This clonotype was counted once. Being one base from a much bigger clone, this may be a read error. The rearrangement joins TRBV25-1 to TRBJ2-2, with unresolved D. V lost 2 bases, J lost 4 bases, and 8 bases lay in between. Germline CDR1 is MGHDK and CDR2 is SYGVNS. The CDR3 covers 14 residues. The chain's CDR3 is CASSEASRTGELFF. The CDR3, as DNA: TGTGCCAGCAGTGAAGCAAGCCGCACCGGGGAGCTGTTTTTT. Full variable domain (rest looked up from reference TRBV25-1 and TRBJ2-2): EADIYQTPRYLVIGTGKKITLECSQTMGHDKMYWYQQDPGMELHLIHYSYGVNSTEKGDLSSESTVSRIRTEHFPLTLESARPSHTSQYLCASSEASRTGELFFGEGSRLTVL.

This clonotype was detected only a few times. CDR3 sequence (DNA): TGTGCCAGCAGTTGGGACCGGTCTCAGCCCCAGCATTTT. Translation: CASSWDRSQPQHF. This chain joins TRBV28 and TRBJ1-5; a weak D match, TRBD1 (5 bases). Germline CDR1 reads MDHEN; CDR2 reads SYDVKM. The CDR3 length is 13 residues. Trimming removed 4 bases at V and 6 bases at J, with 10 bases between. Complete variable domain (other parts from reference TRBV28 and TRBJ1-5): DVKVTQSSRYLVKRTGEKVFLECVQDMDHENMFWYRQDPGLGLRLIYFSYDVKMKEKGDIPEGYSVSREKKERFSLILESASTNQTSMYLCASSWDRSQPQHFGDGTRLSIL.

V gene TRBV12-3 or TRBV12-4 combines with J gene TRBJ1-6; 7 nucleotides agree with TRBD1. This CDR3 contains 16 residues. V lost 6 bases and J lost 0; bases outside the gene matches: 5. CDR3 amino acids: CASRMTGSSYNSPLHF. In DNA, the CDR3 is TGTGCCAGCAGGATGACAGGGAGCTCCTATAATTCACCCCTCCACTTT.

Ten or more counts support this clonotype. The chain couples TRBV6-4 to TRBJ2-2; D gene uncertain. V was clipped by 2 bases and J by 3 bases, with 4 bases between them. The CDR3 extends over 13 amino acids. Germline V lookup: CDR1 MRHNA, CDR2 SNTAGT. CDR3 in DNA: TGTGCCAGCAGTGACGGGGACACCGGGGAGCTGTTTTTT. Translation gives CASSDGDTGELFF.

The rearrangement links TRBV5-6 to TRBJ2-7; D not resolved. The V end was cut by 2 bases, the J end by 3 bases, with 9 bases between. Germline V CDR1 and CDR2: SGHDT, YYEEEE. CDR3 size: 13 residues. CDR3 protein: CASSFSARYEQYF. For the CDR3, the DNA is TGTGCCAGCAGCTTCTCTGCCCGCTACGAGCAGTACTTC.

This clonotype has only a few counts. This rearrangement joins TRBV27 to TRBJ1-1; possibly TRBD1 for D (6 bases). Deletions cut 6 bases from V and 4 bases from J, with 15 bases between. CDR3 length equals 14 residues. The germline CDR1 and CDR2 sequences are MNHEY and SMNVEV (reference sequence). CDR3 in DNA: TGTGCCAGCAGATTTCTAGGGGGGATCACTGAAGCTTTCTTT. This sequence encodes CASRFLGGITEAFF.

In the case of this clonotype: One end of the junction varies from germline; a read error may be responsible. The gene calls are TRBV30 and TRBJ1-2, with TRBD1 matching 9 bases. Germline lookup yields CDR1 GTSNPN and CDR2 SVGIG (reference sequence). This CDR3 has 17 amino acids. CDR3 protein: CAWSDGQGPPLNYGNTF. The CDR3 nucleotides read TGTGCCTGGTCAGACGGACAGGGGCCGCCCTTAAACTATGGCAACACCTTC.

The chain employs TRBV5-1 and TRBJ1-1, with a possible D match to TRBD1 (5 bases). V dropped 5 bases and J dropped 0 bases, with 32 bases sitting between them. This CDR3 region has 21 residues. Germline V CDR1 and CDR2: SGHRS, YFSETQ. CDR3 DNA: TGCGCCAGCAGTCGAGACGCCCGGAGGTTTTTGGTCAGGGTGGTGAACACTGAAGCTTTCTTT. It codes for CASSRDARRFLVRVVNTEAFF.

This sequence joins TRBV6-5 and TRBJ2-1, with 8 bases identical to TRBD2. V lost 0 bases and J lost 0; bases outside the gene matches: 4. The CDR3 contains 17 residues. CDR1 and CDR2 (germline): MNHEY, SVGAGI. The DNA of the CDR3 is TGTGCCAGCAGTTACTCACTAGCGGTGAGCTCCTACAATGAGCAGTTCTTC. Translation: CASSYSLAVSSYNEQFF.

This clonotype has only a few counts. The V call is TRBV9, the J call TRBJ2-1, with 9 positions matching TRBD2. Looked up from germline, CDR1 is SGDLS and CDR2 is YYNGEE. The CDR3 has 15 amino acids. With V trimmed by 3 bases and J by 5 bases, 6 bases remained unmatched. CDR3 protein: CASSAYSGRDNEQFF. In nucleotides, the CDR3 is TGTGCCAGCAGCGCGTATAGCGGGAGAGACAATGAGCAGTTCTTC.

In regard to this clonotype: Germline and junction disagree at one end, which may indicate a read error. The J gene is TRBJ1-4, the V gene TRBV6-1, with a tentative D call TRBD1 (5 bases). Germline V lookup: CDR1 MNHNS, CDR2 SASEGT. The CDR3 consists of 18 residues. The CDR3 bases are TGTGCCAGCAGCCCCCACGCGCATATTCAGGGATCTAATGAAAAGCTGTTTTTT. Amino acid sequence: CASSPHAHIQGSNEKLFF.

Comments on this clonotype: Mismatch with germline at one junction end may stem from a read error. The chain links TRBV2 to TRBJ2-5, with TRBD1 as a possible D gene (5 bases). The end of the DNA is better explained by TRBJ2-7, so the J call may be wrong. The germline CDR1 and CDR2 sequences are SNHLY and FYNNEI. The CDR3 runs to 11 residues. CDR3 nucleotides: TGTGCCGGCAGGGCGCTCAACGAGCAGTACTTC. Its protein is CAGRALNEQYF.

The V and J genes are TRBV20-1 and TRBJ2-5; D gene unclear. The DNA end is more similar to TRBJ2-7, so the J call may be wrong. CDR1 is DFQATT and CDR2 is SNEGSKA in the germline V gene (reference sequence). This CDR3 spans 12 amino acids. CDR3 amino acids: CSARDFHSEQYF. The CDR3 coding sequence is TGCAGTGCTAGAGATTTCCACTCCGAGCAGTACTTC.

The chain has TRBV5-6 and TRBJ1-1, with D hard to call. V dropped 0 bases and J dropped 1 base, with 13 bases sitting between them. In germline, CDR1 is SGHDT, CDR2 YYEEEE. CDR3 length: 16 amino acids. CDR3 DNA sequence: TGTGCCAGCAGCTTGGGACCAGGACCTGCGAACACTGAAGCTTTCTTT. The encoded protein is CASSLGPGPANTEAFF.

The rearrangement uses TRBV4-1 and TRBJ2-7, with 11 bases that match TRBD1. V lost 4 bases, J lost 6 bases, and 11 bases stayed unmatched. The V gene's germline CDR1 is MGHRA and CDR2 YSYEKL. This CDR3 has 16 residues. In DNA, the CDR3 is TGCGCCAGCAGCCGAGTAGGACAGGGGGCGCGTTTCGAGCAGTACTTC. Residues: CASSRVGQGARFEQYF.

The gene calls are TRBV12-3 or TRBV12-4 and TRBJ2-2, with 13 positions matching TRBD2. This CDR3 is 16 amino acids long. The V segment lost 6 bases and the J segment 7 bases; nucleotides outside the gene matches: 8. DNA of the CDR3: TGTGCCAGCAGGCCACTAGCGGGAGGGCCGAACGGGGAGCTGTTTTTT. This gives the protein CASRPLAGGPNGELFF.

This clonotype was detected ten times or more. The V gene is TRBV7-2, the J gene TRBJ2-3; D is undetermined. V was cut by 1 base and J by 0 bases, with 8 bases left in between. Germline V gives CDR1 SGHTA, CDR2 FQGNSA. The CDR3 has 15 amino acids. The CDR3 nucleotides are TGTGCCAGCAGCTTAGACTACCTGAGCACAGATACGCAGTATTTT. It is translated as CASSLDYLSTDTQYF.

This clonotype was detected many times. The J gene is TRBJ2-2, the V gene TRBV6-4, with D uncertain. Germline V CDR1 and CDR2: MRHNA, SNTAGT. The V end lost 0 bases, the J end lost 7 bases, and 9 bases lay between the germline ends. The CDR3 has 14 amino acids. CDR3 residues: CASSDSIERGELFF. The CDR3 nucleotides are TGTGCCAGCAGTGACTCGATCGAGCGCGGGGAGCTGTTTTTT.

This chain uses TRBV27 with TRBJ2-5; possibly TRBD2 for D (6 bases). The J call may be in error: the DNA end matches TRBJ2-1 better. Germline CDR1 and CDR2: MNHEY and SMNVEV (reference sequence). This CDR3 contains 15 residues. The CDR3 protein is CASSLSRGGVNEQFF. The CDR3 DNA reads as TGTGCCAGCAGTTTATCAAGGGGCGGGGTGAATGAGCAGTTCTTC.

The V and J genes are TRBV7-8 and TRBJ2-7; D may be TRBD2 (5 bases). This CDR3 spans 15 amino acids. Germline V gene data show CDR1 as SGHVS and CDR2 as FQNEAQ. Deletions cut 3 bases from V and 2 bases from J, with 14 bases between. CDR3 amino acids: CASSFSGSVTYEQYF. In DNA, the CDR3 is TGTGCCAGCAGCTTTTCGGGATCGGTGACCTACGAGCAGTACTTC.

This chain uses TRBV6-2 or TRBV6-3 with TRBJ2-1; 8 bases line up with TRBD2. The CDR3 covers 17 residues. V shed 0 bases, J shed 4 bases, and the junction held 8 bases outside the gene matches. CDR1 MNHEY and CDR2 SVGEGT come from the germline V gene. The CDR3 loop is CASSYSLYTGGYNEQFF. The CDR3, as DNA: TGTGCCAGCAGTTACTCGTTATACACGGGGGGGTACAATGAGCAGTTCTTC.